This T cell receptor beta chain was recovered during a study of shared T cell receptors in the human thymus. This clone was detected only a few times. The CDR3 spans 16 residues. The V end was cut by 4 bases, the J end by 2 bases, with 18 bases between. CDR1 is MNHEY, CDR2 SMNVEV, per germline (reference sequence). Here immunoSEQ multiplex PCR was the method, and the copy in TCRdb shows in-frame clones only, minus some. Of about 500,000 clones detected, more than 75% appear once; the ten largest clones hold about 0.014%. These records were also assigned to another study, of human thymus T cells. As that report states: Resections that were taken during corrective heart surgery supplied the thymus tissue.

The TCR originated in a boy younger than two with a congenital heart defect. The chain couples TRBV27 to TRBJ2-7; TRBD1 is a possible D gene (6 bases). Material: thymocytes. CDR3 amino acids: CASSYANRDLPYEQYF. The CDR3 nucleotides read TGTGCCAGCAGTTATGCAAACAGGGACCTTCCCTACGAGCAGTACTTC.